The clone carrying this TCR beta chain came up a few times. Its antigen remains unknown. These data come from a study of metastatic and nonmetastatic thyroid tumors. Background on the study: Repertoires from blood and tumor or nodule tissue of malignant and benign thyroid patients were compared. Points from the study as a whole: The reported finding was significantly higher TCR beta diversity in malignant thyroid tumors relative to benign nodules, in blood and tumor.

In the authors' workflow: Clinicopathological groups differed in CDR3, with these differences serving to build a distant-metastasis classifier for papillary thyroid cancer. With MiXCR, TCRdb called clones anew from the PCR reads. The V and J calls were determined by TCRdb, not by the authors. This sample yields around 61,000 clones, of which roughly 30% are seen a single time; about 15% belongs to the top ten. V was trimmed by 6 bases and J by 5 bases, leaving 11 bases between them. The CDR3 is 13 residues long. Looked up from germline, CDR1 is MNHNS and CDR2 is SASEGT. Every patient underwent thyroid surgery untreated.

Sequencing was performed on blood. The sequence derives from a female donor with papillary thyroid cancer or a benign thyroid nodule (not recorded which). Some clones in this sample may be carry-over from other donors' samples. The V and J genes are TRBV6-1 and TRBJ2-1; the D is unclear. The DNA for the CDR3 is TGTGCCAGCAGAAAATCACAGAACAATGAGCAGTTCTTC. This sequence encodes CASRKSQNNEQFF.